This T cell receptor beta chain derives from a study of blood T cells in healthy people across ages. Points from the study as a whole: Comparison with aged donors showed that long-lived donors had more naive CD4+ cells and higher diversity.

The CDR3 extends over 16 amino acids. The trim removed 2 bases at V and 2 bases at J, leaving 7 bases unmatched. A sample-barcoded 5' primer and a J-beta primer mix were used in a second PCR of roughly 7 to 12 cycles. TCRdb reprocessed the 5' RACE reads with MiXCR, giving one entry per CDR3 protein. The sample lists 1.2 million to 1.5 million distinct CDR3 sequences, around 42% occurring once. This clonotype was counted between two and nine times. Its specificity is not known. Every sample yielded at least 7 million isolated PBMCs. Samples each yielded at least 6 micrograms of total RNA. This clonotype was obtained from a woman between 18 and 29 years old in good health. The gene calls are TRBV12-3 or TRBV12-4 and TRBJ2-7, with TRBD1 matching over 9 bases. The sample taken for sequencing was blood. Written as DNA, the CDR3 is TGTGCCAGCAGTTTATCGGGGACAGGGCGTACCTACGAGCAGTACTTC. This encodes CASSLSGTGRTYEQYF.